The subject of this entry is one T cell receptor beta chain. These data are taken from a study of technical replicates of blood from a handful of donors. The CDR3 spans 13 residues. V lost 6 bases, J lost 3 bases, and 12 bases lay in between. CDR1 and CDR2 from the germline V gene are MDHEN and SYDVKM. Clones were sequenced by immunoSEQ multiplex PCR, and TCRdb holds only the in-frame ones, with some missing. The sample comprises about 59,000 clones, 80% to 95% of which are singletons, and approximately 4% rests with the top ten. This sequence was found in a human donor in good health. Some clones in this sample may be carry-over from other donors' samples. Sequences were obtained from PBMCs. The V call is TRBV28, the J call TRBJ2-7; D might be TRBD1 (6 bases). CDR3 region: CASSPDSFYEQYF. The DNA of the CDR3 is TGTGCCAGCAGCCCGGACAGCTTCTACGAGCAGTACTTC.